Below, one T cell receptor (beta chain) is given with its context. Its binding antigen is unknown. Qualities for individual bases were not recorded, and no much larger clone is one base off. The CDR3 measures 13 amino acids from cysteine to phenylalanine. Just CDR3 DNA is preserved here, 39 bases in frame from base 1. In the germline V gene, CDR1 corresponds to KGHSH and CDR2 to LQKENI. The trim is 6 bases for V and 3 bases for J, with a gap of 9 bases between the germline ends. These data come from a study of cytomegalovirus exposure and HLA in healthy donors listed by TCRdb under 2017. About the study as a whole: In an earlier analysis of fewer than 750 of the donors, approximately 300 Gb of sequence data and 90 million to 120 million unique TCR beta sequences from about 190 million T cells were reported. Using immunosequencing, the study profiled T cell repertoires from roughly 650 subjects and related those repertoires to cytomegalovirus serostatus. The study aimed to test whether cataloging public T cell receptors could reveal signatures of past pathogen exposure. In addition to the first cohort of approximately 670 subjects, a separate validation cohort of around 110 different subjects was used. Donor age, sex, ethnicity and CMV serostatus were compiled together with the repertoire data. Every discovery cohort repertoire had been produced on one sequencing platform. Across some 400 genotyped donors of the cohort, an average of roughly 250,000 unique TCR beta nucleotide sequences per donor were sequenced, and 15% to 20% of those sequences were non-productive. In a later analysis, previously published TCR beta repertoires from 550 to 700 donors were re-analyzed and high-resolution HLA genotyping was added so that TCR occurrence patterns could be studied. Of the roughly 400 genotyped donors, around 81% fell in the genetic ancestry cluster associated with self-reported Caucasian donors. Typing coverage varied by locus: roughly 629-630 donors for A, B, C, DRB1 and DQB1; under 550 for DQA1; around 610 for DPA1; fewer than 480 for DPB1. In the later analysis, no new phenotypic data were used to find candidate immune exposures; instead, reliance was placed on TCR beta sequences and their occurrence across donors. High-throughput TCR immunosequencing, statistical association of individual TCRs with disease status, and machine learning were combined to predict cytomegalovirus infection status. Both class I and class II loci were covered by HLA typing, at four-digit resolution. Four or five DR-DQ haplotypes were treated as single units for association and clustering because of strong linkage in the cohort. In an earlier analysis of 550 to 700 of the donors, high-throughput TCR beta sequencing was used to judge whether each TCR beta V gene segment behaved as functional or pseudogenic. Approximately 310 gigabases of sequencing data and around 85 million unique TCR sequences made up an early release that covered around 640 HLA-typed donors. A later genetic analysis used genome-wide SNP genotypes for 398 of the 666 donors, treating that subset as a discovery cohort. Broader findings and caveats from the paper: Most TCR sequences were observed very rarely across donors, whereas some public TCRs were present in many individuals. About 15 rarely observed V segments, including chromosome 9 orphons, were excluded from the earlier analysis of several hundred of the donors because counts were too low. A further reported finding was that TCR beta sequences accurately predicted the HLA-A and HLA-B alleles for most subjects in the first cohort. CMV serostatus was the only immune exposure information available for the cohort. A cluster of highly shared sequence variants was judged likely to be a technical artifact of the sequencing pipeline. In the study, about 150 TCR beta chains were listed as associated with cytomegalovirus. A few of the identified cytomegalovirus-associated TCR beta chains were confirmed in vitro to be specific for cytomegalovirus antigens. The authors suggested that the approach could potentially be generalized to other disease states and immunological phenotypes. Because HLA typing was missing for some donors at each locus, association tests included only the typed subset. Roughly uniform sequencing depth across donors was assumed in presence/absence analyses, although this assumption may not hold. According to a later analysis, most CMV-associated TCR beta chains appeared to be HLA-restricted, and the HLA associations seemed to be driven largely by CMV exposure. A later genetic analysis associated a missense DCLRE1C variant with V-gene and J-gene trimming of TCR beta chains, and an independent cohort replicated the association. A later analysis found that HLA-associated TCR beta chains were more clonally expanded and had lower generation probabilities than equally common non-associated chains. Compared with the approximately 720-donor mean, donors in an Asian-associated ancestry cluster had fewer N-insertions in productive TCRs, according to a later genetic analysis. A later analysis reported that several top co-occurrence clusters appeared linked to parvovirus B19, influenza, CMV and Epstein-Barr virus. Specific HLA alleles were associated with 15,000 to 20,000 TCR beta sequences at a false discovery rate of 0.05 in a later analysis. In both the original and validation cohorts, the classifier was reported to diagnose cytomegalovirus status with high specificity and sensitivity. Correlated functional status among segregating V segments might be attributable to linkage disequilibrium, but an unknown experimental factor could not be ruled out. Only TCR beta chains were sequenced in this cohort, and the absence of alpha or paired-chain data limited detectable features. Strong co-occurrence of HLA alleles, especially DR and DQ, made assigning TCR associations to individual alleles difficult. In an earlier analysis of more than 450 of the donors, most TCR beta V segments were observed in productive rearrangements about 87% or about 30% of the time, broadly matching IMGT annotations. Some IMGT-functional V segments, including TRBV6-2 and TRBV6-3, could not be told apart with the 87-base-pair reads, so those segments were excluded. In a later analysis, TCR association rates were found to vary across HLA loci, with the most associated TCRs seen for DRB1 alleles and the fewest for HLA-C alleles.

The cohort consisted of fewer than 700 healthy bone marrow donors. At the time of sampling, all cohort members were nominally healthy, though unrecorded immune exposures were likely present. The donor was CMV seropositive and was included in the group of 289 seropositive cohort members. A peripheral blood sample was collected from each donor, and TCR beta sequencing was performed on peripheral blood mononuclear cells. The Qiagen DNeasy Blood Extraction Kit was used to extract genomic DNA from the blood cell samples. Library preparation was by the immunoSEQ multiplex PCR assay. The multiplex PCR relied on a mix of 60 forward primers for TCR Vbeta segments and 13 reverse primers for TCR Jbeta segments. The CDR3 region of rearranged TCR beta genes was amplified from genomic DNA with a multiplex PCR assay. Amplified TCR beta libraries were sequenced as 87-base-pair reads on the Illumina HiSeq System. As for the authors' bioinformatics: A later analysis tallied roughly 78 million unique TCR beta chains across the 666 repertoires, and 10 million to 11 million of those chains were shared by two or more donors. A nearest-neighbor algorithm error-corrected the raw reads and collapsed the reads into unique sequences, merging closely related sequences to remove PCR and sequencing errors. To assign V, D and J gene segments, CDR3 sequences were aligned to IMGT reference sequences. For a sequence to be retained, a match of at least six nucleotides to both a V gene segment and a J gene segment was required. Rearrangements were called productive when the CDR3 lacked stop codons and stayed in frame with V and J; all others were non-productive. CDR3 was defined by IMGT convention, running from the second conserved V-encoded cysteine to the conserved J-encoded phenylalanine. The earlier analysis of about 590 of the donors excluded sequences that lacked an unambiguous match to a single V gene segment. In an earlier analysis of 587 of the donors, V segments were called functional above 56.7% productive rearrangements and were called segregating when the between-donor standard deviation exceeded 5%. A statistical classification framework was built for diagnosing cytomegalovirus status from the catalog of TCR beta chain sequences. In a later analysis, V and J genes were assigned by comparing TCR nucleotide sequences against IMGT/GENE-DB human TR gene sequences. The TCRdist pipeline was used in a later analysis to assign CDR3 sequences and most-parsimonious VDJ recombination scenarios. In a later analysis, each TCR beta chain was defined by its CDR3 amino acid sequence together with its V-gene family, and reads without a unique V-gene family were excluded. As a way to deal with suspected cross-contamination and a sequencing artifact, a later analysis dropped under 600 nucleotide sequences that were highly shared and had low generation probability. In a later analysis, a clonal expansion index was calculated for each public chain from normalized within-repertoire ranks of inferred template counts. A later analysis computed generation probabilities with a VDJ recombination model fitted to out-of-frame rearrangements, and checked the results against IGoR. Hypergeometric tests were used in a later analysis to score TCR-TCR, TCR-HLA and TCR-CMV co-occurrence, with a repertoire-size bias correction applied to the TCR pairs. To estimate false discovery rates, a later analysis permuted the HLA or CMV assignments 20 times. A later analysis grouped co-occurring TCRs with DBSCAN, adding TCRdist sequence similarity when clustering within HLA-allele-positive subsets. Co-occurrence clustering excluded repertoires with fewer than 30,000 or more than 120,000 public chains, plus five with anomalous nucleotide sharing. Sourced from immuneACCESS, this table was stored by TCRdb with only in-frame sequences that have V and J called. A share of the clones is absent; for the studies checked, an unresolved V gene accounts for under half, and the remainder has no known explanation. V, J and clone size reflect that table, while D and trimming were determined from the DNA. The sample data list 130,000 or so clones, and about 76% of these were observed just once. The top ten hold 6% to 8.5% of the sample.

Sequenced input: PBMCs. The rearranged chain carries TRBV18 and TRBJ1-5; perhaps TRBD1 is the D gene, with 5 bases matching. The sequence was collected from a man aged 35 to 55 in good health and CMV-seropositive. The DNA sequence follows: TGTGCCAGCTCCTCGGGGGTCAATCAGCCCCAGCATTTT. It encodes CASSSGVNQPQHF.